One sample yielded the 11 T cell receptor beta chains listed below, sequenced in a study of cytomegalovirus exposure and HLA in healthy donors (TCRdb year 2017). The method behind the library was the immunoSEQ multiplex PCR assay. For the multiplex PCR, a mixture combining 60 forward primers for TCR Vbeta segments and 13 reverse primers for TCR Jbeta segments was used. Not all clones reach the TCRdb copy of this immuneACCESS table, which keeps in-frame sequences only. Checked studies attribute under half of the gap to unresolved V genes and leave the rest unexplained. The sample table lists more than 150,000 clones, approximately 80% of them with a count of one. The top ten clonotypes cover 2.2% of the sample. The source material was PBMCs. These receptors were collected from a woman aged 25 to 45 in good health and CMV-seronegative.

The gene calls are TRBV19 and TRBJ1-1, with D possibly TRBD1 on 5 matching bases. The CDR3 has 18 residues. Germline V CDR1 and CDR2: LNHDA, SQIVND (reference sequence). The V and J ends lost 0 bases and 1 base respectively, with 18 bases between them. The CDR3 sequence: CASSIDLSRRQKNTEAFF. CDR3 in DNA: TGTGCCAGTAGTATAGATCTCTCTCGGAGACAGAAGAACACTGAAGCTTTCTTT.

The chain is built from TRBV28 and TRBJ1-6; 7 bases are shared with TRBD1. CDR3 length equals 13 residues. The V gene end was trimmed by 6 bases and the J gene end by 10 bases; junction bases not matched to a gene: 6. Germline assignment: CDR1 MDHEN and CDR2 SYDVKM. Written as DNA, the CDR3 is TGTGCCAGCAGAGGACAGGATGGGTCACCCCTCCACTTT. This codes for CASRGQDGSPLHF. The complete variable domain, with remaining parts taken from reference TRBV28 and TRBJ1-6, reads DVKVTQSSRYLVKRTGEKVFLECVQDMDHENMFWYRQDPGLGLRLIYFSYDVKMKEKGDIPEGYSVSREKKERFSLILESASTNQTSMYLCASRGQDGSPLHFGNGTRLTVT.

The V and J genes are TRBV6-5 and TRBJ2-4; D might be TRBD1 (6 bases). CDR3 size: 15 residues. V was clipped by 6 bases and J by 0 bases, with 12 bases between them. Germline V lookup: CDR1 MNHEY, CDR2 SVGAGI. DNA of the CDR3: TGTGCCAGCAGCCTGGGGACACTAGCCAAAAACATTCAGTACTTC. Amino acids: CASSLGTLAKNIQYF.

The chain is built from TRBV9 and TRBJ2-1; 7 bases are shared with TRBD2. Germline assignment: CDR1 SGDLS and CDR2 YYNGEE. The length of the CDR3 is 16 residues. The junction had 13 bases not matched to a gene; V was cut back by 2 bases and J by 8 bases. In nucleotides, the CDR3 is TGTGCCAGCAGCGTGACGGCGGGATTGGGAGGGGATGAGCAGTTCTTC. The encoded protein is CASSVTAGLGGDEQFF.

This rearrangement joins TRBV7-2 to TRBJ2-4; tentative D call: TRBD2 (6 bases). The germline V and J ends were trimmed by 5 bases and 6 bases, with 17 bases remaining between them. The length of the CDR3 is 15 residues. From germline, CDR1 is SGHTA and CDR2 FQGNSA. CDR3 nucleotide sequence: TGTGCCAGCAGCCTTTACGGGAGACAAGCAAACATTCAGTACTTC. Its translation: CASSLYGRQANIQYF.

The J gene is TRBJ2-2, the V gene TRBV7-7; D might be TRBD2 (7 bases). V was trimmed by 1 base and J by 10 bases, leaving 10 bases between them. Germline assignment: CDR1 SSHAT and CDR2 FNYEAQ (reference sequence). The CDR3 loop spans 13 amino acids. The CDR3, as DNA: TGTGCCAGCAGCTTAGGGGGGGGCTCGGAGCTGTTTTTT. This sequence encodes CASSLGGGSELFF. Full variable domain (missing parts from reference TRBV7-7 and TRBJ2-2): GAGVSQSPRYKVTKRGQDVTLRCDPISSHATLYWYQQALGQGPEFLTYFNYEAQPDKSGLPSDRFSAERPEGSISTLTIQRTEQRDSAMYRCASSLGGGSELFFGEGSRLTVL.

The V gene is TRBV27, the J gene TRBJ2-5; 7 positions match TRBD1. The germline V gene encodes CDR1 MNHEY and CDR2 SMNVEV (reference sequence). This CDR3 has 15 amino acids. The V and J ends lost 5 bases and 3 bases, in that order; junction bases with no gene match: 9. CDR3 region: CASSVRTGSKETQYF. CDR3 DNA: TGTGCCAGCAGTGTGCGGACAGGATCGAAAGAGACCCAGTACTTC.

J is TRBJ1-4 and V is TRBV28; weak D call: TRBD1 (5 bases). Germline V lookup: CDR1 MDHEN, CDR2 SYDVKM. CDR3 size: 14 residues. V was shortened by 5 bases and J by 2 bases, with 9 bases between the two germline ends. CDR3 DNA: TGTGCCAGCAGTCAGACAGATACTAATGAAAAACTGTTTTTT. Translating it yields CASSQTDTNEKLFF.

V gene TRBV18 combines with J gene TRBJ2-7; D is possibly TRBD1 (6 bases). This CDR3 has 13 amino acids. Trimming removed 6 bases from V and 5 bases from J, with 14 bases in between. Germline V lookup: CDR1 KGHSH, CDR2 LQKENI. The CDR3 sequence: CASSQSTGNEQYF. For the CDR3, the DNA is TGTGCCAGCTCCCAAAGTACAGGGAACGAGCAGTACTTC.

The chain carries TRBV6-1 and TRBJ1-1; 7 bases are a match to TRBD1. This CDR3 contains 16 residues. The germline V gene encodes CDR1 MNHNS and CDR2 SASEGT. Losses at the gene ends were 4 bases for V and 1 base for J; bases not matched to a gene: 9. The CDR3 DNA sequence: TGTGCCAGCAGTGCCCTCGGGACAGCGCGGAACACTGAAGCTTTCTTT. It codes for CASSALGTARNTEAFF.

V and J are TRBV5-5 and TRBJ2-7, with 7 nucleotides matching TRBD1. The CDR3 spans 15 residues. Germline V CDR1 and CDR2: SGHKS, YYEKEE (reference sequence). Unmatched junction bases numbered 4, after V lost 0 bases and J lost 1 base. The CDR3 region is CASSLAPDRSYEQYF. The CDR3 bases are TGTGCCAGCAGCTTGGCCCCGGACAGGTCCTACGAGCAGTACTTC.